These 16 T cell receptor beta chains were all obtained from the same sample, sequenced in a study of regulatory T cells in long-lasting Graves disease. For TCR beta, libraries came from iRepertoire HTBI primers and Arm-PCR of CDR3 regions. TCRdb recomputed calls from the multiplex PCR reads with MiXCR, one row per CDR3 protein. The sample includes 200,000 to 250,000 distinct CDR3 sequences, 20% of them seen just once. Time point given: newly diagnosed GD, antithyroid drugs for less than 3 months. PBMCs were the source of the RNA used for TCR sequencing. Material: peripheral blood mononuclear cells (PBMCs), obtained at new diagnosis, from a patient treated with antithyroid drugs. The source of these receptors is a female donor with Graves disease.

V and J are TRBV4-2 and TRBJ1-5; 11 nucleotides match TRBD1. The V and J ends lost 9 bases and 0 bases, in that order; junction bases with no gene match: 10. This CDR3 is 17 amino acids long. CDR1 is LGHNA, CDR2 YNFKEQ, per germline. The CDR3 nucleotides read TGTGCCAGTGGGGACAGGGGGATAGGTGATAGCAATCAGCCCCAGCATTTT. Protein product: CASGDRGIGDSNQPQHF.

The rearrangement uses TRBV7-2 and TRBJ2-4, with 10 bases that match TRBD1. This CDR3 is built from 15 residues. The trim removed 1 base at V and 7 bases at J, leaving 4 bases unmatched. Germline CDR1 is SGHTA and CDR2 is FQGNSA. CDR3 region: CASSLETGGWNIQYF. The CDR3 region has the DNA TGTGCCAGCAGCTTAGAGACAGGGGGCTGGAACATTCAGTACTTC.

This clonotype was picked up many times. The V and J genes are TRBV6-2 or TRBV6-3 and TRBJ2-7, with D tentatively TRBD1 (5 bases). Trimming cost V 0 bases and J 7 bases, with 16 bases left between them. This CDR3 contains 15 residues. Per the germline V gene, CDR1 is MNHEY and CDR2 is SVGEGT. CDR3 sequence (DNA): TGTGCCAGCAGTTACTCGGTGCAGGGCACGGGTGAGCAGTACTTC. As protein: CASSYSVQGTGEQYF.

This clonotype came up many times. CDR3 coding DNA: TGTGCCAGCAGCCTCATGGGCGGGAACGAGCAGTACTTC. Translation gives CASSLMGGNEQYF. V gene TRBV7-9 combines with J gene TRBJ2-7, with D possibly matching TRBD2 (6 bases). CDR3 size: 13 residues. The germline V and J ends were trimmed by 5 bases and 5 bases, with 13 bases remaining between them. CDR1 SEHNR and CDR2 FQNEAQ come from the germline V gene (reference sequence).

This clonotype was seen a few times. A much larger clone differs by one base, so this may be a read error. This chain uses TRBV6-5 with TRBJ2-5; perhaps TRBD1 as D (5 bases). V was cut by 4 bases and J by 4 bases, with 22 bases left in between. Per germline, CDR1 MNHEY and CDR2 SVGAGI. CDR3 size: 17 residues. This CDR3 reads CASSCPGLGPVGETQYF. Here the CDR3 DNA reads TGTGCCAGCAGTTGCCCCGGTTTGGGGCCGGTCGGAGAGACCCAGTACTTC.

This clonotype was observed at least ten times. The rearrangement joins TRBV18 to TRBJ2-5; D perhaps matches TRBD1 (5 bases). The V end lost 4 bases, the J end lost 4 bases, and 16 bases lay between the germline ends. CDR1 and CDR2 (germline): KGHSH, LQKENI. This CDR3 region has 15 residues. DNA of the CDR3: TGTGCCAGCTCACGAGCGCCAGGGCAGCCAGAGACCCAGTACTTC. The encoded protein is CASSRAPGQPETQYF. Filled out from reference TRBV18 and TRBJ2-5, the complete variable domain reads NAGVMQNPRHLVRRRGQEARLRCSPMKGHSHVYWYRQLPEEGLKFMVYLQKENIIDESGMPKERFSAEFPKEGPSILRIQQVVRGDSAAYFCASSRAPGQPETQYFGPGTRLLVL.

This clonotype showed up many times. V usage is TRBV2 and J usage is TRBJ1-2; D unresolved. Germline V gene sequence: CDR1 SNHLY, CDR2 FYNNEI. Trimming shortened V by 6 bases and J by 1 base, and 9 bases separated the two germline ends. CDR3 length: 13 residues. The CDR3 DNA is TGTGCCAGCAGGGACGGCCGTAACTATGGCTACACCTTC. Translating it yields CASRDGRNYGYTF.

The V call is TRBV5-4, the J call TRBJ2-1; weak D call: TRBD2 (5 bases). Trimming pared 5 bases from V and 3 bases from J, leaving 12 bases between. Germline V gene sequence: CDR1 SGHNT, CDR2 YYREEE (reference sequence). The CDR3 is 14 residues long. Here the CDR3 DNA reads TGTGCCAGCAGTACGTCCGGGAACTACAATGAGCAGTTCTTC. It codes for CASSTSGNYNEQFF. Together with reference TRBV5-4 and TRBJ2-1, the CDR3 gives the full variable domain: ETGVTQSPTHLIKTRGQQVTLRCSSQSGHNTVSWYQQALGQGPQFIFQYYREEENGRGNFPPRFSGLQFPNYSSELNVNALELDDSALYLCASSTSGNYNEQFFGPGTRLTVL.

This clonotype was seen at least ten times. The chain carries TRBV9 and TRBJ1-1; D is uncertain. This CDR3 comprises 14 residues. The V gene lost 0 bases and the J gene lost 7 bases, with 13 bases spanning the gap. Looked up from germline, CDR1 is SGDLS and CDR2 is YYNGEE. CDR3 sequence: CASSVGVTGDEAFF. Here the CDR3 DNA reads TGTGCCAGCAGCGTAGGGGTAACTGGGGATGAAGCTTTCTTT.

V is TRBV12-3 or TRBV12-4 and J is TRBJ2-3; 16 nucleotides agree with TRBD2. The ends lost 5 bases at V and 0 bases at J; junction bases unmatched: 8. The length of the CDR3 is 19 residues. CDR3 sequence reads: CASSPPGLAGGPSTDTQYF. Written as DNA, the CDR3 is TGTGCCAGCAGTCCACCGGGACTAGCGGGAGGGCCTAGCACAGATACGCAGTATTTT.

This clonotype showed up many times. The chain recombines TRBV6-5 with TRBJ2-7; 8 bases agree with TRBD2. The J segment lost 5 bases and the V segment lost 3 bases, leaving 9 bases of the junction unmatched. Germline loops: CDR1 MNHEY, CDR2 SVGAGI. CDR3 length: 15 residues. CDR3 DNA: TGTGCCAGCAGTTATACGGGAGGGAGTAAGAACGAGCAGTACTTC. Translating gives CASSYTGGSKNEQYF.

The table lists this clonotype with a few counts. This chain links TRBV4-3 with TRBJ2-4; D tentatively fits TRBD1 or TRBD2 (5 bases each). V lost 3 bases and J lost 7, with 10 bases in between. The CDR3 is made up of 13 amino acids. CDR1 and CDR2 (germline): LGHNA, YSLEER. The CDR3 loop is CASSQGRGNIQYF. In DNA form, the CDR3 reads TGCGCCAGCAGCCAGGGGCGAGGGAACATTCAGTACTTC.

The chain carries TRBV28 and TRBJ2-1; 11 positions agree with TRBD2. The end of the DNA fits TRBJ2-5 better, so the J call may be wrong. CDR1 is MDHEN and CDR2 is SYDVKM in the germline V gene. The CDR3 is 15 amino acids. The CDR3 is CASIQTSGDKETQYF. The CDR3 coding sequence is TGTGCCAGCATTCAGACTAGCGGGGATAAAGAGACCCAGTACTTC.

CDR3 amino acids: CASITVGLDHEQYF. The CDR3 DNA is TGTGCCAGCATCACGGTGGGACTGGATCACGAGCAGTACTTC. The chain uses TRBV7-2 and TRBJ2-7, with a tentative D call TRBD2 (6 bases). This CDR3 comprises 14 residues. With 7 bases removed from V and 5 bases from J, the gap between germline ends came to 18 bases. Germline CDR1 reads SGHTA; CDR2 reads FQGNSA.

This clonotype was found many times. The gene calls are TRBV7-2 and TRBJ2-2; the match to TRBD2 covers 9 bases. CDR1 and CDR2 (germline): SGHTA, FQGNSA. This CDR3 contains 17 residues. V dropped 5 bases and J dropped 0; count of bases not matched to a gene: 7. The CDR3 coding sequence is TGTGCCAGCAGCCCCAGACTAGCGGCTACGAACACCGGGGAGCTGTTTTTT. The encoded protein is CASSPRLAATNTGELFF.

The genes are TRBV29-1 and TRBJ1-6; D is uncertain. Germline CDR1 SQVTM, CDR2 ANQGSEA. Trimming shortened V by 7 bases and J by 6 bases, and 10 bases separated the two germline ends. This CDR3 is built from 12 residues. In DNA form, the CDR3 reads TGCAGCGGGCCTCGGGGTAATTCACCCCTCCACTTT. It codes for CSGPRGNSPLHF.